This T cell receptor (beta chain) originates from a study of cytomegalovirus exposure and HLA in healthy donors. Study outcomes and limitations: Later work associated fewer than 20,000 TCR beta sequences with HLA alleles at 0.05 false discovery rate. One variant, a missense change in DCLRE1C, was linked in a later analysis to TCR beta V- and J-gene trimming.

This clone showed up just a few times. Its specificity is unknown. The study ran its PCR with 60 Vbeta and 13 Jbeta primers. Assay used: immunoSEQ multiplex PCR; TCRdb lists only in-frame clones, some missing. Here the sample spans fewer than 100,000 clones, 60% to 85% being singletons. The material sequenced was PBMCs. The clonotype comes from a male donor in good health and CMV-seronegative.

CDR3 residues: CASSDRGKGSYNEQFF. The CDR3 DNA reads TGTGCCAGCAGTGATAGAGGGAAAGGGTCCTACAATGAGCAGTTCTTC. The V gene is TRBV2, the J gene TRBJ2-1; possible D gene TRBD2, 5 bases. Germline CDR1 reads SNHLY; CDR2 reads FYNNEI. The V end lost 3 bases, the J end lost 1 base, and 13 bases lay between the germline ends. This CDR3 region has 16 residues.